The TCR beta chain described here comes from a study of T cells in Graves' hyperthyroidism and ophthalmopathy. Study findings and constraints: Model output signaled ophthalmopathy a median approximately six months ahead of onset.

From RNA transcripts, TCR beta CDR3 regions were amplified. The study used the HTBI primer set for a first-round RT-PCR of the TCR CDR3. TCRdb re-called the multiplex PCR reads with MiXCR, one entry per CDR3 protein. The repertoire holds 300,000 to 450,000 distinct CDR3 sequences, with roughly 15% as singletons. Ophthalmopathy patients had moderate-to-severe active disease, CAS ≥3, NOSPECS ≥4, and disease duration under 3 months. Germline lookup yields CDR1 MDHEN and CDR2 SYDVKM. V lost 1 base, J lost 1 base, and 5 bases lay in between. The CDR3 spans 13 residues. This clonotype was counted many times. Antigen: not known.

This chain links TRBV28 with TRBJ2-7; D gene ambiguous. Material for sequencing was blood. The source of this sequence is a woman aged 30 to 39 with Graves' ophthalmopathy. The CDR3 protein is CASSLSASYEQYF. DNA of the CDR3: TGTGCCAGCAGTTTATCAGCTTCCTACGAGCAGTACTTC.